The 21 T cell receptor beta chains below come from one sample, sequenced in a study of T cells in Graves' hyperthyroidism and ophthalmopathy (dated by TCRdb to about 2019). Library preparation employed multiplex PCR. Sequencer: Illumina HiSeq 2000. The TCR beta CDR3 regions were amplified from RNA transcripts. The first round of RT-PCR for the TCR CDR3 was performed with the HTBI primer set and the Qiagen OneStep RT-PCR kit. TCRdb applied fastp at Q25 and MiXCR to the public reads, then kept only in-frame beta chains. Rows are unified per CDR3 protein, each entry keeping the most common DNA and genes. For this sample the table gives approximately 600,000 distinct CDR3 sequences, of which 13% to 15% were detected only once. Less than 9% of the sample belongs to the ten largest clones. Source material: blood. Receptor source: a woman under 30 with Graves' ophthalmopathy.

The chain joins TRBV19 to TRBJ2-5; 7 bases fit TRBD1. The CDR3 loop spans 15 amino acids. The J segment lost 3 bases and the V segment lost 6 bases, leaving 10 bases of the junction unmatched. Germline lookup yields CDR1 LNHDA and CDR2 SQIVND (reference sequence). The CDR3 loop is CASSTTGARKETQYF. CDR3 bases: TGTGCCAGTAGCACCACAGGGGCCAGGAAAGAGACCCAGTACTTC.

This clonotype was detected many times. The chain has TRBV7-9 and TRBJ2-5, with 10 bases identical to TRBD2. Looked up from germline, CDR1 is SEHNR and CDR2 is FQNEAQ (reference sequence). CDR3 length: 18 residues. The V segment lost 8 bases and the J segment 0 bases; nucleotides outside the gene matches: 15. The CDR3 here is CASGRAASGSLYQETQYF. The CDR3 DNA follows: TGTGCCAGCGGGCGGGCCGCTAGCGGGAGCCTTTACCAAGAGACCCAGTACTTC.

This clonotype has ten or more counts. The CDR3 here is CSAVISGSTQETQYF. CDR3 in DNA: TGCAGTGCCGTAATTAGCGGATCAACCCAAGAGACCCAGTACTTC. The chain joins TRBV20-1 to TRBJ2-5, with D perhaps TRBD2 (6 bases). V dropped 6 bases and J dropped 1 base, with 18 bases sitting between them. Germline V lookup: CDR1 DFQATT, CDR2 SNEGSKA (reference sequence). This CDR3 has 15 amino acids.

This clonotype was recorded many times. The V gene is TRBV19, the J gene TRBJ1-5; D is undetermined. Trimming cost V 5 bases and J 2 bases, with 13 bases left between them. This CDR3 is 15 amino acids long. Per germline, CDR1 LNHDA and CDR2 SQIVND (reference sequence). The CDR3 bases are TGTGCCAGTAGTGCCACATGGGGAGGCAATCAGCCCCAGCATTTT. It codes for CASSATWGGNQPQHF.

This clonotype was found many times. The chain links TRBV6-5 to TRBJ2-4; D is ambiguous. Trimming shortened V by 0 bases and J by 0 bases, and 6 bases separated the two germline ends. The CDR3 totals 15 residues. Germline V lookup: CDR1 MNHEY, CDR2 SVGAGI. Written as DNA, the CDR3 is TGTGCCAGCAGTTACTCGAGGCTAGCCAAAAACATTCAGTACTTC. Translated: CASSYSRLAKNIQYF.

This clonotype was found many times. CDR3 amino acids: CASSLRGNTEAFF. The CDR3 DNA sequence: TGTGCCAGCAGCTTAAGAGGGAACACTGAAGCTTTCTTT. V gene TRBV12-3 or TRBV12-4 combines with J gene TRBJ1-1; no clear D gene. The CDR3 is 13 amino acids. The ends were cut back, 6 bases at V and 1 base at J, with 9 bases in the middle.

Worth noting for this clonotype: This may be a read error: a much more frequent sequence differs by one nucleotide. This sequence joins TRBV12-3 or TRBV12-4 and TRBJ1-3; D not certain. The CDR3 runs to 15 residues. The CDR3 loop is CASSLSRSSGDTIYF. The DNA for the CDR3 is TGTGCCAGCAGTTTATCACGAAGCTCTGGAGACACCATATATTTT.

This clonotype was detected many times. The rearrangement uses TRBV28 and TRBJ2-2; D is unclear. V lost 5 bases, J lost 6 bases, and 7 bases lay in between. Germline V lookup: CDR1 MDHEN, CDR2 SYDVKM. This CDR3 comprises 12 residues. CDR3 DNA: TGTGCCAGCAGTCGTGGGTCCGGGGAGCTGTTTTTT. Protein product: CASSRGSGELFF.

A word on this clonotype: Given a much more abundant clone one base away, this may be a read error. Since no conserved phenylalanine or tryptophan closes the CDR3, a read error is the likely cause. The V call is TRBV6-1, the J call TRBJ2-5; 8 positions agree with TRBD1. V gave up 1 base and J gave up 5 bases; unmatched junction bases: 9. The CDR3 has 16 amino acids. Germline V gives CDR1 MNHNS, CDR2 SASEGT. The CDR3 loop reads CASSEDAGGLWETQYL. CDR3 nucleotides: TGTGCCAGCAGTGAAGATGCAGGGGGCTTGTGGGAGACCCAGTACCTC.

The CDR3 is CASSEDQRGNYGYTF. CDR3 in DNA: TGTGCCAGCAGTGAGGACCAAAGGGGGAACTATGGCTACACCTTC. V usage is TRBV6-1 and J usage is TRBJ1-2, with D maybe TRBD1 (6 bases). Germline V gives CDR1 MNHNS, CDR2 SASEGT. V was clipped by 3 bases and J by 2 bases, with 13 bases between them. This CDR3 has 15 amino acids.

Here the CDR3 reads CASSRGLAGVGNEQFF. In DNA form, the CDR3 reads TGTGCCAGCAGCCGTGGACTAGCGGGAGTCGGGAATGAGCAGTTCTTC. The rearrangement joins TRBV3-1 to TRBJ2-1, with 13 bases fitting TRBD2. Germline V lookup: CDR1 LGHDT, CDR2 YNNKEL (reference sequence). The CDR3 length is 16 residues. V dropped 4 bases and J dropped 7; count of bases not matched to a gene: 7.

The chain links TRBV7-3 to TRBJ2-1; 7 bases are a match to TRBD2. Germline CDR1 is SGHTA and CDR2 is FQGTGA. Trimming cost V 5 bases and J 10 bases; bases outside gene matches: 5. The CDR3 totals 12 residues. This CDR3 reads CASSPPSGEQFF. CDR3 DNA sequence: TGTGCCAGCAGCCCCCCTAGCGGAGAGCAGTTCTTC.

This clonotype was counted ten times or more. This chain uses TRBV6-1 with TRBJ2-7, with TRBD2 identical over 7 bases. The CDR3 covers 14 residues. The trim removed 5 bases at V and 4 bases at J, leaving 8 bases unmatched. From germline, CDR1 is MNHNS and CDR2 SASEGT. This CDR3 reads CASSLAGDRYEQYF. The CDR3 coding sequence is TGTGCCAGCAGTCTTGCGGGAGATCGGTACGAGCAGTACTTC.

In this sample, this clonotype turned up many times. V is TRBV11-3 and J is TRBJ2-1, with D possibly being TRBD2 (7 bases). From germline, CDR1 is SGHNT and CDR2 YENEEA. Trimming removed 5 bases from V and 10 bases from J, with 18 bases in between. The CDR3 runs 14 residues. The CDR3 DNA follows: TGTGCCAGCAGCCCGTCCGCGGGGGCTCTAGAGCAGTTCTTC. Residues: CASSPSAGALEQFF. Complete variable domain (other parts from reference TRBV11-3 and TRBJ2-1): EAGVVQSPRYKIIEKKQPVAFWCNPISGHNTLYWYLQNLGQGPELLIRYENEEAVDDSQLPKDRFSAERLKGVDSTLKIQPAELGDSAVYLCASSPSAGALEQFFGPGTRLTVL.

The V call is TRBV27, the J call TRBJ2-6; 12 bases fit TRBD1. The CDR3 loop spans 19 amino acids. CDR1 is MNHEY, CDR2 SMNVEV, per germline (reference sequence). The ends lost 6 bases at V and 3 bases at J; junction bases unmatched: 12. The CDR3 is CASRMKPGQGAFGANVLTF. DNA of the CDR3: TGTGCCAGCAGAATGAAACCGGGACAGGGGGCATTTGGGGCCAACGTCCTGACTTTC.

This clonotype was observed a handful of times. A single base separates this from a much larger clone, so it may be a read error. The rearrangement links TRBV7-3 to TRBJ1-1; no clear D gene. Germline assignment: CDR1 SGHTA and CDR2 FQGTGA. The CDR3 runs to 15 residues. CDR3 bases: TGTGCCAGCAGTTACTCTCAGGCTATGAACACTGAAGCTTCCTTT. Its translation is CASSYSQAMNTEASF.

This clonotype was counted a few times. A much larger clone differs by one base, so this may be a read error. The chain couples TRBV11-2 to TRBJ2-7, with D perhaps TRBD1 (5 bases). Germline V gives CDR1 SGHAT, CDR2 FQNNGV. The CDR3 runs to 13 residues. DNA for the CDR3: TGTACCAGCAGCTTAGTGGGGCTCTACGAGCAGTACTTC. It encodes CTSSLVGLYEQYF.

As to this clonotype: This may come from a read error, since a much larger clone is one base off. The V call is TRBV3-1, the J call TRBJ2-1; 8 bases line up with TRBD1. The J segment lost 15 bases and the V segment lost 3 bases, leaving 13 bases of the junction unmatched. Germline CDR1 LGHDT, CDR2 YNNKEL (reference sequence). This CDR3 has 14 residues. The chain's CDR3 is CASSHGLGQVFRFF. CDR3 in DNA: TGTGCCAGCAGCCATGGGTTGGGACAGGTCTTTAGGTTCTTC.

This clonotype was detected ten times or more. V gene TRBV20-1 combines with J gene TRBJ2-3, with 11 bases aligning to TRBD2. The CDR3 consists of 14 residues. Germline values: CDR1 DFQATT, CDR2 SNEGSKA (reference sequence). Trimming took 3 bases from V and 8 from J; bases not matched to a gene: 7. The chain's CDR3 is CSARGSGRAATQYF. The CDR3 DNA reads TGCAGTGCTAGGGGTAGCGGGAGGGCCGCTACGCAGTATTTT.

A few counts support this clonotype. The rearrangement links TRBV12-3 or TRBV12-4 to TRBJ1-1; TRBD1 is a possible D gene (5 bases). Trimming cost V 5 bases and J 10 bases, with 11 bases left between them. This CDR3 spans 11 amino acids. The CDR3 DNA reads TGTGCCAGCAGTGCAGGGTGGGTAGCTTTCTTT. Its translation: CASSAGWVAFF.

The chain has TRBV6-4 and TRBJ2-2, with 10 bases aligning to TRBD2. The germline CDR1 and CDR2 sequences are MRHNA and SNTAGT. The CDR3 extends over 18 amino acids. Trimming cost V 3 bases and J 4 bases; bases outside gene matches: 11. Written as DNA, the CDR3 is TGTGCCAGCAGTGAATGGGCTAGCGGGAGAGCTGGCACCGGGGAGCTGTTTTTT. Translating it yields CASSEWASGRAGTGELFF.